Below, one TCR beta chain is given with its context. Germline CDR1 LGHNT, CDR2 FRNRAP. Trimming took 1 base from V and 3 from J, leaving 18 bases between them. CDR3 length equals 17 residues. Original processing notes: Nucleated cell number was recorded as an estimate derived from reference gene primer amplification. Clones were read by immunoSEQ multiplex PCR, and TCRdb kept only the in-frame ones, dropping some. For V, J and clone size, that table is used; D and trimming come from the DNA. The table shows 150,000 or so clones, with roughly 80% occurring only once. This record belongs to a study of blood T cell repertoires in COVID-19. Study overall: Samples taken during acute and convalescent COVID-19 were collected in the United States, Italy and Spain. Sources were T cells, B-cell-depleted T cells, or PBMCs; the material itself was cDNA or gDNA.

The sequenced sample consisted of peripheral blood. The V and J genes are TRBV12-5 and TRBJ1-2; D may be TRBD1 (6 bases). This TCR was recovered from a woman aged 80 or over with acute or convalescent COVID-19. In DNA, the CDR3 is TGTGCTAGTGGTTTGGAACTTTCCGGGACAACAGACTATGGCTACACCTTC. Translating it yields CASGLELSGTTDYGYTF.